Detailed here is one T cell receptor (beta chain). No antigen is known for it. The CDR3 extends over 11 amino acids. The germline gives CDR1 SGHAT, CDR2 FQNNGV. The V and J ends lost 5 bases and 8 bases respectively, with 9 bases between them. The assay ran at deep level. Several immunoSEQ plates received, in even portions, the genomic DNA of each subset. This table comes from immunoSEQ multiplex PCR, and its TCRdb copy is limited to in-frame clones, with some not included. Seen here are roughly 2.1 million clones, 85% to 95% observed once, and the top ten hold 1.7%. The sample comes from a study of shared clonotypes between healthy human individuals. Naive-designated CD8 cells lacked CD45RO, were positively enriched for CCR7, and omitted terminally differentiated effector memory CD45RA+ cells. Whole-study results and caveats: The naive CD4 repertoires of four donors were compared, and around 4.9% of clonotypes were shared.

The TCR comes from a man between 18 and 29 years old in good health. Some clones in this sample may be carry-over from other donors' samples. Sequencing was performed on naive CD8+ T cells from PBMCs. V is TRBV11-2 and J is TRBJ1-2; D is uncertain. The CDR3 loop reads CASSHGWGYTF. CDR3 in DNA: TGTGCCAGCAGCCACGGTTGGGGCTACACCTTC.